This T cell receptor (beta chain) originates from a study of blood T cell repertoires in COVID-19. Study information: Collection of acute and convalescent COVID-19 samples took place in the United States, Italy and Spain. PBMCs, B-cell-depleted T cells, or T cells were the source of the cDNA or gDNA that made up the material.

How the authors handled the data: By means of reference gene primer amplification, nucleated cell counts were estimated. Assay used: immunoSEQ multiplex PCR; TCRdb lists only in-frame clones, some missing. For V, J and clone size, that table is used; D and trimming come from the DNA. The sample consists of roughly 250,000 clones, approximately 82% of them appearing once. Trimming cost V 5 bases and J 3 bases, with 7 bases left between them. Per germline, CDR1 PRHDT and CDR2 FYEKMQ (reference sequence). CDR3 size: 13 residues. The sequencing sample was made of peripheral blood. V usage is TRBV13 and J usage is TRBJ2-2; D unresolved. This sequence originates from a man aged 40-55 years with active or convalescent COVID-19. CDR3 sequence (DNA): TGTGCCAGCAGCCCCCAGTACACCGGGGAGCTGTTTTTT. Its protein is CASSPQYTGELFF.